One and the same sample provided the 17 T cell receptor beta chains below, sequenced in a study of shared clonotypes between healthy human individuals. The data were produced by immunoSEQ multiplex PCR, yet TCRdb's version contains in-frame clones alone and is incomplete. The repertoire holds fewer than 850,000 clones, with approximately 75% as singletons. The sequenced sample was memory CD4+ T cells sorted from blood. Subset meaning: CD45RA-negative fraction. The receptors here all came from a woman aged 25 to 45 in good health.

The V and J genes are TRBV4-1 and TRBJ2-7; 8 bases map to TRBD2. Germline values: CDR1 MGHRA, CDR2 YSYEKL. The CDR3 sequence is 15 residues long. V lost 4 bases, J lost 6 bases, and 11 bases stayed unmatched. CDR3 protein: CASSRGTAGGGEQYF. CDR3 coding DNA: TGCGCCAGCAGCCGAGGGACTGCCGGGGGGGGCGAGCAGTACTTC.

CDR3 protein: CASSLGGGRGLTGELFF. The CDR3 bases are TGTGCCAGCAGCCTTGGCGGGGGTAGGGGGCTCACCGGGGAGCTGTTTTTT. V usage is TRBV11-2 and J usage is TRBJ2-2; D is tentatively TRBD1 or TRBD2 (7 bases each). Trimming took 5 bases from V and 4 from J, leaving 20 bases between them. The CDR3 length is 17 residues. The germline gives CDR1 SGHAT, CDR2 FQNNGV.

CDR3 region: CASSRGFDQPQHF. CDR3 DNA sequence: TGTGCCAGCTCAAGGGGGTTTGATCAGCCCCAGCATTTT. V gene TRBV18 combines with J gene TRBJ1-5; a possible D gene is TRBD1 (6 bases). Germline CDR1 and CDR2: KGHSH and LQKENI. V shed 5 bases and J shed 5 bases, with 10 bases lying between them. This CDR3 is 13 amino acids long.

The chain carries TRBV6-5 and TRBJ1-2; D uncertain. The V and J ends lost 5 bases and 8 bases respectively, with 12 bases between them. CDR1 MNHEY and CDR2 SVGAGI come from the germline V gene. The CDR3 runs 12 residues. In nucleotides, the CDR3 is TGTGCCAGCAGTACACCCACGGGAGGCTACACCTTC. Amino acid sequence: CASSTPTGGYTF.

V is TRBV28 and J is TRBJ1-6; D gene unclear. Germline CDR1 reads MDHEN; CDR2 reads SYDVKM. The length of the CDR3 is 16 residues. V was shortened by 6 bases and J by 0 bases, with 12 bases between the two germline ends. The DNA of the CDR3 is TGTGCCAGCAGACTCCGTGGGAGCTCCTATAATTCACCCCTCCACTTT. Translation gives CASRLRGSSYNSPLHF.

The CDR3 loop reads CASSLLGDQETQYF. The CDR3 DNA reads TGCGCCAGCAGCCTCCTGGGCGATCAAGAGACCCAGTACTTC. The V gene is TRBV4-1, the J gene TRBJ2-5; D remains ambiguous. The CDR3 has 14 residues. The germline CDR1 and CDR2 sequences are MGHRA and YSYEKL. The V end lost 4 bases, the J end lost 2 bases, and 11 bases lay between the germline ends.

The chain has TRBV7-9 and TRBJ2-1; the match to TRBD2 covers 9 bases. Trimming removed 4 bases from V and 5 bases from J; junction bases left unmatched: 12. Germline V gives CDR1 SEHNR, CDR2 FQNEAQ (reference sequence). The length of the CDR3 is 17 residues. CDR3 protein: CASSSTVGLAKNNEQFF. The CDR3 DNA follows: TGTGCCAGCAGCTCCACCGTTGGACTAGCGAAAAACAATGAGCAGTTCTTC.

V is TRBV5-1 and J is TRBJ2-3; the match to TRBD2 covers 14 bases. The CDR3 spans 16 residues. J was trimmed by 4 bases and V by 3 bases; bases with no gene match: 4. CDR1 is SGHRS and CDR2 is YFSETQ in the germline V gene. The CDR3: CASSWGTSGSSDTQYF. The CDR3, as DNA: TGCGCCAGCAGCTGGGGGACTAGCGGGAGTTCAGATACGCAGTATTTT.

This clone came up a few times. The V call is TRBV2, the J call TRBJ2-7, with 7 bases matching TRBD2. CDR3 size: 13 residues. From germline, CDR1 is SNHLY and CDR2 FYNNEI. The V and J ends lost 7 bases and 2 bases, in that order; junction bases with no gene match: 5. The CDR3 protein is CASKRDGTYEQYF. The CDR3 coding sequence is TGTGCCAGCAAGCGGGACGGAACCTACGAGCAGTACTTC.

The gene calls are TRBV7-9 and TRBJ2-7; 8 nucleotides line up with TRBD1. This CDR3 contains 16 residues. V shed 0 bases and J 0 bases; nucleotides not matched to a gene: 4. Germline V gene lookup returns CDR1 SEHNR and CDR2 FQNEAQ (reference sequence). CDR3 protein: CASSLAGTGLSYEQYF. CDR3 in DNA: TGTGCCAGCAGCTTAGCAGGGACAGGCCTCTCCTACGAGCAGTACTTC.

The V and J genes are TRBV11-2 and TRBJ1-4, with 9 bases identical to TRBD1. Germline V gene sequence: CDR1 SGHAT, CDR2 FQNNGV. The junction had 4 bases not matched to a gene; V was cut back by 4 bases and J by 7 bases. The CDR3 sequence is 14 residues long. The CDR3 loop is CASSSTGGAEKLFF. As DNA, the CDR3 is TGTGCCAGCAGCTCCACAGGGGGCGCTGAAAAACTGTTTTTT. Full variable domain (missing parts from reference TRBV11-2 and TRBJ1-4): EAGVAQSPRYKIIEKRQSVAFWCNPISGHATLYWYQQILGQGPKLLIQFQNNGVVDDSQLPKDRFSAERLKGVDSTLKIQPAKLEDSAVYLCASSSTGGAEKLFFGSGTQLSVL.

This clone has more than one count but fewer than ten. This sample includes further DNA sequences coding for the same CDR3. This chain uses TRBV6-5 with TRBJ1-2; tentatively, D is TRBD1 (6 bases). CDR1 and CDR2 from the germline V gene are MNHEY and SVGAGI. Trimming removed 6 bases at V and 2 bases at J, with 10 bases between. The CDR3 runs to 13 residues. Written as DNA, the CDR3 is TGTGCCAGCAGACTTGACAGGAACTATGGCTACACCTTC. Protein sequence: CASRLDRNYGYTF.

The chain combines TRBV27 with TRBJ2-5; TRBD2 matches at 10 bases. The end of the DNA aligns better with TRBJ2-7, so the J call may be wrong. Germline V gene sequence: CDR1 MNHEY, CDR2 SMNVEV (reference sequence). CDR3 length: 15 amino acids. For the CDR3, the DNA is TGTGCCAGCAGTCCCCAGCGGGAGGGCTCGTACGAGCAGTACTTC. Protein sequence: CASSPQREGSYEQYF.

The V call is TRBV4-1, the J call TRBJ1-3; 7 bases match TRBD1. J gave up 0 bases and V 0 bases, and 11 bases lay outside the gene matches. This CDR3 is built from 19 residues. Looked up from germline, CDR1 is MGHRA and CDR2 is YSYEKL. CDR3 amino acids: CASSQDFQGVSNSGNTIYF. For the CDR3, the DNA is TGCGCCAGCAGCCAAGATTTTCAGGGGGTCTCCAACTCTGGAAACACCATATATTTT.

V and J are TRBV28 and TRBJ1-2; 9 bases map to TRBD1. From germline, CDR1 is MDHEN and CDR2 SYDVKM. The CDR3 runs to 15 residues. Unmatched junction bases numbered 6, after V lost 4 bases and J lost 3 bases. The CDR3 bases are TGTGCCAGCAGTTCCCGGACAGGGGCCTACTATGGCTACACCTTC. This gives the protein CASSSRTGAYYGYTF.

The sample holds many counts of this clone. The rearrangement uses TRBV28 and TRBJ2-5; tentatively, D is TRBD1 (6 bases). The last part of the DNA fits TRBJ2-7 better; the J call may be wrong. Germline V CDR1 and CDR2: MDHEN, SYDVKM. This CDR3 has 18 residues. Here the CDR3 reads CATRTADLFESGDSEQYF. CDR3 nucleotide sequence: TGTGCCACCCGAACCGCCGATCTATTTGAGTCAGGGGATAGCGAGCAGTACTTC.

The chain carries TRBV6-1 and TRBJ2-3, with 7 nucleotides matching TRBD2. The CDR3 spans 18 residues. Germline CDR1 reads MNHNS; CDR2 reads SASEGT. V was clipped by 4 bases and J by 1 base; unmatched bases: 14. The DNA for the CDR3 is TGTGCCAGCAGTGCCCAACCCCGCGGGAGACAAGGCACAGATACGCAGTATTTT. Translated: CASSAQPRGRQGTDTQYF.